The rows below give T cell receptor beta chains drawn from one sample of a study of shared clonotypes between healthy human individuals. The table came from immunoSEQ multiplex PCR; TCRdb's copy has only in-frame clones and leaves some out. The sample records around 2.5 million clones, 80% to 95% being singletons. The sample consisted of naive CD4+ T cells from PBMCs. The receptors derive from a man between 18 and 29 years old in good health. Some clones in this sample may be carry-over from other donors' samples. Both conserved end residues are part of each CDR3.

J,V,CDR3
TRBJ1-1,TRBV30,CAWSSREREAFF
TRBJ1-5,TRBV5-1,CASSLDRGRNQPQHF
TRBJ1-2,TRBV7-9,CASSGTGNYGYTF
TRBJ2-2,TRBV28,CASSLRLPGELFF
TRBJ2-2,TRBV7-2,CASSLLVLAGLAGELFF
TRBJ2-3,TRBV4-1,CASSQAAGAQYF
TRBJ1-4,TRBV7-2,CASSLAGPTEKLFF
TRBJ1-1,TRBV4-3,CASSQDLALNTEAFF
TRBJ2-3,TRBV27,CASRSGTSWTHSTDTQYF
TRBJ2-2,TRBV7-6,CASSLLAGAASGELFF
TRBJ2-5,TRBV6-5,CASSLQGPYQETQYF
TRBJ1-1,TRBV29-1,CSVTLLESFGKRAFF
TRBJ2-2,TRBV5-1,CASSPDQKGGNTGELFF
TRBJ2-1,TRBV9,CASSVVATYNEQFF
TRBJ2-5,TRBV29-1,CSAGGETQYF
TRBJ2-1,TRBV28,CASSVGGGQSNEQFF
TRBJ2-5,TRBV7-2,CASSPPPSQETQYF
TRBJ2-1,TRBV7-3,CASSLAFSSYNEQFF
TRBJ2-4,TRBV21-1,CASSKAQDRVKNIQYF
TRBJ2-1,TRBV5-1,CASSLGGLAGAGQFF
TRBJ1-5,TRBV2,CASSNERGNQPQHF
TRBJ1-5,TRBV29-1,CNVAWGRGQPQHF
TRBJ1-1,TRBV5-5,CASSPRTGTNTEAFF
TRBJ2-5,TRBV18,CASSPGAGSRETQYF
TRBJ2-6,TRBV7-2,CASSLISGANVLTF
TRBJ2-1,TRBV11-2,CASVRTGGSYNEQFF
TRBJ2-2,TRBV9,CASSSGTSGYTGELFF
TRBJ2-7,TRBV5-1,CASSLDSGGEYEQYF
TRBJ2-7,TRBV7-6,CASSLVGLPDYEQYF
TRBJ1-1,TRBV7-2,CASSLGAPAFF
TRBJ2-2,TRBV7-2,CASSPQTSVTGELFF
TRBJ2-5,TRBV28,CASTEGGATQVTQYF
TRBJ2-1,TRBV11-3,CASSLGAGGWYNEQFF
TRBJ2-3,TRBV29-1,CSVERDTDTQYF
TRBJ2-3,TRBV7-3,CASSLTPTGDTQYF
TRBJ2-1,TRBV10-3,CATQSVAGGYNEQFF
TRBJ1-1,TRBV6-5,CASSYGGIMNTEAFF
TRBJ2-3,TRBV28,CASSLRGRARTDTQYF
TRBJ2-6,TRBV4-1,CASSQVGPGANVLTF
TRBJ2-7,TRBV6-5,CASRSDGLLYEQYF
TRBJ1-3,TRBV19,CAHPEGRCSGNTIYF
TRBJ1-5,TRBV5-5,CASSLVTDNQPQHF
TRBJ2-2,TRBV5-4,CASSPNYLSTGELFF
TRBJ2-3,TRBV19,CASSIDRATDTQYF
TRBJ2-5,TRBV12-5,CASGLNGHPQETQYF
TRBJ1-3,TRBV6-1,CASRPSSSGNTIYF
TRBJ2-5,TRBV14,CASSQTRETQYF
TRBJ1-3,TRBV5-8,CASSFGSQPGPGNTIYF
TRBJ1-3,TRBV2,CASSAGRTRDISGNTIYF
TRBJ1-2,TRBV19,CASTGTHGGYTF
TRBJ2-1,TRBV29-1,CSVVVGPTYNEQFF
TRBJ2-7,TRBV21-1,CASSKASVFSQYF
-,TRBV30,CAWRMYGTAYEQYF
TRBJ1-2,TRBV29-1,CSVLWAGNRNTF
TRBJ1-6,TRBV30,CAWSRQGGSPLHF
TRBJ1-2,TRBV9,CASQSANYGYTF
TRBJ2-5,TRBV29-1,CSVLGQERETQYF